This TCR beta chain was identified during a study of cytotoxic CD8 clonotypes in ibrutinib-treated CLL. Study summary: The subjects consisted of roughly 12 relapsed/refractory and around 15 treatment-naive individuals, with around 17 IGHV unmutated. Complete response was seen in 2 patients and partial in approximately 24; roughly 12 progressed and around 14 stayed remitted after a median around 64 months. Study results and limitations: Sampling times, which were not matched between the groups, differed between sustained-remission patients and progressing patients.

About this clone: What it binds is not known.

From germline, CDR1 is SEHNR and CDR2 FQNEAQ (reference sequence). V lost 5 bases and J lost 5; bases outside the gene matches: 7. This CDR3 has 15 amino acids. Assay used: immunoSEQ multiplex PCR; TCRdb lists only in-frame clones, some missing. The data contain more than 25,000 clones, roughly three quarters of them singletons. The clonotype comes from a human donor with chronic lymphocytic leukemia. Sample: PBMCs, taken after 36 months of ibrutinib treatment. V usage is TRBV7-9 and J usage is TRBJ2-3; 10 bases map to TRBD2. CDR3 nucleotide sequence: TGTGCCAGCAGCCAGCGGGGGGGAGGTGGAGATACGCAGTATTTT. Encoded protein: CASSQRGGGGDTQYF.